This TCR beta chain was documented in a study of T-cell reconstitution after alpha-beta-depleted transplantation in children. The study's findings and limits: Surviving recipient T cells and thymic progenitors underlay high day-60 TCRbeta diversity in some patients. The study reportedly traced alpha-beta T cells about two months after transplant to several hundred expanded graft clones. One year after transplant, T-cell counts and diversity came mostly from newly produced T cells.

This clonotype has a handful of counts. Its target is not known. It was with unique molecular identifiers that the TCRbeta library was prepared. TCRdb ran MiXCR on the PCR reads and lists one entry per CDR3 protein. The profile covers about 580,000 distinct CDR3 sequences, with more than 20% appearing a single time and less than 15% taken by the ten largest. CDR3 length equals 20 residues. The germline V gene encodes CDR1 LGHNA and CDR2 YSLEER. The germline V and J ends were trimmed by 2 bases and 5 bases, with 28 bases remaining between them. Sequencing was performed on PBMCs, mostly from graft donor cells, taken 360 days after TCRalphabeta/CD19-depleted stem cell transplant. This chain uses TRBV4-3 with TRBJ2-1, with D possibly TRBD2 on 7 matching bases. This sequence originates from a boy younger than two who had a stem cell transplant for acute myeloid leukemia, so the T cells may come from the graft donor. As DNA, the CDR3 is TGCGCCAGCAGCCAAAGAGACATCTTCGACGGGGGGCCCCGTAACAATGAGCAGTTCTTC. The encoded protein is CASSQRDIFDGGPRNNEQFF.